Each of the 2 T cell receptor beta chains below was sequenced from the same sample in a study of PD-1 blockade in classical Hodgkin lymphoma. Generated by immunoSEQ multiplex PCR, the TCRdb table keeps only in-frame clones and is missing some. The table lists more than 85,000 clones, about nine tenths of them singletons. Relapses following autologous stem cell transplantation were seen in all patients, with brentuximab vedotin exposure varying. The source material was peripheral blood mononuclear cells (PBMCs), sampled before the second cycle of nivolumab. These receptors all stem from a human donor with classical Hodgkin lymphoma.

V is TRBV5-6 and J is TRBJ1-1, with 9 bases aligning to TRBD1. The CDR3 spans 13 residues. V lost 2 bases to trimming and J lost 10 bases; unmatched junction nucleotides: 6. CDR1 and CDR2 (germline): SGHDT, YYEEEE. The CDR3 region is CASSLVQGAGAFF. Here the CDR3 DNA reads TGTGCCAGCAGCTTAGTACAGGGGGCTGGAGCTTTCTTT.

CDR3 nucleotides: TGTGCCAGCAGTCGAGGGTCAGAAGATAATGAAAAACTGTTTTTT. Encoded protein: CASSRGSEDNEKLFF. The chain carries TRBV11-3 and TRBJ1-4; the D is unclear. Germline V CDR1 and CDR2: SGHNT, YENEEA. The CDR3 is 15 residues long. Trimming removed 6 bases at V and 4 bases at J, with 15 bases between.